These 9 T cell receptor beta chains share one sample of origin, sequenced in a study of T-cell memory formation after mild COVID-19. TCRdb re-called the 5' RACE reads through MiXCR, storing one row per CDR3 protein. The sample contains almost 550,000 distinct CDR3 sequences, approximately 20% of which appear only once. Material: PBMCs or a T cell subset sorted from them (not recorded which). Receptors were obtained from an adult woman who had mild COVID-19 (a few samples of this study predate the infection). Cell type and time point are not known.

The V and J genes are TRBV5-1 and TRBJ1-2; the match to TRBD1 covers 7 bases. The junction had 13 bases not matched to a gene; V was cut back by 3 bases and J by 2 bases. This CDR3 has 17 residues. The germline V gene has CDR1 SGHRS and CDR2 YFSETQ. CDR3 bases: TGCGCCAGCAGCTCCGATTTATCCACGGGACAGAACTATGGCTACACCTTC. Translating gives CASSSDLSTGQNYGYTF.

At least ten counts were recorded for this clonotype. J is TRBJ1-5 and V is TRBV5-6, with 7 nucleotides matching TRBD1. The length of the CDR3 is 15 residues. CDR1 is SGHDT, CDR2 YYEEEE, per germline. Unmatched junction bases numbered 12, after V lost 4 bases and J lost 8 bases. The CDR3 is CASSTLDRTWEPQHF. CDR3 bases: TGTGCCAGCAGCACCCTGGACAGGACCTGGGAGCCCCAGCATTTT. Using reference TRBV5-6 and TRBJ1-5 for the parts outside the CDR3, the full variable domain is DAGVTQSPTHLIKTRGQQVTLRCSPKSGHDTVSWYQQALGQGPQFIFQYYEEEERQRGNFPDRFSGHQFPNYSSELNVNALLLGDSALYLCASSTLDRTWEPQHFGDGTRLSIL.

The V gene is TRBV7-2, the J gene TRBJ1-1; D not resolved. Germline V lookup: CDR1 SGHTA, CDR2 FQGNSA. CDR3 size: 13 residues. Between the trimmed V and J ends, which lost 5 bases and 8 bases, there was a span of 15 bases. The CDR3 here is CASSKRVPGEAFF. CDR3 DNA sequence: TGTGCCAGCAGCAAGCGAGTCCCTGGCGAAGCTTTCTTT.

V gene TRBV5-1 combines with J gene TRBJ2-3; 7 bases are a match to TRBD2. The CDR3 consists of 15 residues. J gave up 2 bases and V 4 bases, and 7 bases lay outside the gene matches. Germline loops: CDR1 SGHRS, CDR2 YFSETQ. CDR3 nucleotides: TGCGCCAGCAGCCGCCTGGGGGGGAACACAGATACGCAGTATTTT. Translated, it gives CASSRLGGNTDTQYF.

This rearrangement joins TRBV12-3 or TRBV12-4 to TRBJ1-6; D is ambiguous. The V gene lost 3 bases and the J gene lost 6 bases, with 12 bases spanning the gap. This CDR3 has 15 amino acids. CDR3 in DNA: TGTGCCAGCAGTTTTCGACCGAAGACTAATTCACCCCTCCACTTT. Encoded protein: CASSFRPKTNSPLHF.

The chain links TRBV4-1 to TRBJ2-7; possibly TRBD2 for D (7 bases). Germline assignment: CDR1 MGHRA and CDR2 YSYEKL. Deletions cut 0 bases from V and 3 bases from J, with 12 bases between. The CDR3 length is 15 residues. CDR3 amino acids: CASSQDEGGLYEQYF. The CDR3 nucleotides are TGCGCCAGCAGCCAAGATGAGGGGGGGCTCTACGAGCAGTACTTC.

This rearrangement joins TRBV2 to TRBJ1-5; D remains unclear. The CDR3 extends over 15 amino acids. Germline assignment: CDR1 SNHLY and CDR2 FYNNEI. V was pared by 3 bases and J by 9 bases, with 18 bases between. The CDR3 is CASSDSRTGISPQHF. CDR3 DNA: TGTGCCAGCAGTGACTCGCGGACCGGGATTTCGCCCCAGCATTTT.

In its sample, this clonotype was seen a few times. The chain combines TRBV5-6 with TRBJ1-1; D unclear. Trimming took off 0 bases at V and 0 bases at J, with 6 bases between the two ends. There are 14 residues in the CDR3. Germline loops: CDR1 SGHDT, CDR2 YYEEEE. CDR3 coding DNA: TGTGCCAGCAGCTTGGCCCTCATGAACACTGAAGCTTTCTTT. It yields the protein CASSLALMNTEAFF.

This clonotype was seen a few times. The CDR3 nucleotides are TGCGCCAGCAGCCAAGACCCGCCAGGGGGCGGAGGGGCCAACGTCCTGACTTTC. This sequence encodes CASSQDPPGGGGANVLTF. The gene calls are TRBV4-3 and TRBJ2-6; 8 bases map to TRBD1. The germline CDR1 and CDR2 sequences are LGHNA and YSLEER. V gave up 0 bases and J gave up 4 bases; unmatched junction bases: 8. The CDR3 totals 18 residues.